The clone carrying this TCR beta chain has more than one count but fewer than ten. Its target is unknown. The sample comes from a study of cytomegalovirus exposure and HLA in healthy donors. For the study at large: Earlier sequencing of 200 million or so T cells yielded around 120 million unique TCR beta sequences. Findings and caveats of the study: A later analysis found most CMV-associated TCR beta chains apparently HLA-restricted. Earlier analysis looked at TCR beta V segments, and most were productive about 87% or about 30% of the time. A few chains tied to CMV proved CMV antigen-specific in vitro.

The CDR3 covers 15 residues. V was clipped by 4 bases and J by 5 bases, with 18 bases between them. In germline, CDR1 is MNHEY, CDR2 SVGAGI. In the PCR, 60 Vbeta and 13 Jbeta primers were used. The data were produced by immunoSEQ multiplex PCR, yet TCRdb's version contains in-frame clones alone and is incomplete. The table has 30,000 to 40,000 clones, about 70% seen once. This sequence originates from a man aged 40-55 years in good health and CMV-seropositive. The V gene is TRBV6-5, the J gene TRBJ2-7, with D perhaps TRBD1 (5 bases). Material: PBMCs. CDR3 coding DNA: TGTGCCAGCAGTTGGGGCACCCCACAGCCCAACGAGCAGTACTTC. Protein sequence: CASSWGTPQPNEQYF.